The 9 T cell receptor beta chains below come from one sample, sequenced in a study of blood T cell repertoires in COVID-19. Sequencing used immunoSEQ multiplex PCR; TCRdb keeps in-frame clones, though not all of them. The data contain about 70,000 clones, 85% to 90% of them singletons. The sequenced sample consisted of peripheral blood. Receptors originate from a man at least 80 years old with acute or convalescent COVID-19.

V usage is TRBV2 and J usage is TRBJ1-2, with 10 bases matching TRBD1. The CDR3 covers 16 residues. With V trimmed by 7 bases and J by 8 bases, 16 bases remained unmatched. Germline V lookup: CDR1 SNHLY, CDR2 FYNNEI. DNA for the CDR3: TGTGCCAGCATCCAGGGGGCAGGGACAGGGGTACGGGGCTACACCTTC. Encoded protein: CASIQGAGTGVRGYTF.

This chain connects TRBV29-1 to TRBJ1-1; the D gene is possibly TRBD1 (5 bases). V was shortened by 3 bases and J by 1 base, with 9 bases between the two germline ends. The CDR3 is 13 amino acids. Per germline, CDR1 SQVTM and CDR2 ANQGSEA. This CDR3 is CSVDDRGNTEAFF. The CDR3 DNA is TGCAGCGTTGATGACAGAGGGAACACTGAAGCTTTCTTT.

This chain joins TRBV9 and TRBJ2-6, with TRBD1 matching 11 bases. Germline CDR1 is SGDLS and CDR2 is YYNGEE. The trim removed 6 bases at V and 1 base at J, leaving 9 bases unmatched. The CDR3 consists of 18 residues. CDR3 residues: CASNEPGTGGSGANVLTF. The CDR3, as DNA: TGTGCCAGCAACGAACCCGGGACAGGGGGGTCTGGGGCCAACGTCCTGACTTTC.

The V and J genes are TRBV20-1 and TRBJ1-3; TRBD1 aligns across 7 bases. The CDR3 runs 14 residues. Germline-derived CDR1 and CDR2 are DFQATT and SNEGSKA (reference sequence). V lost 3 bases to trimming and J lost 1 base; unmatched junction nucleotides: 3. CDR3 nucleotide sequence: TGCAGTGCTAGTCCGGGACAGTCTGGAAACACCATATATTTT. It encodes CSASPGQSGNTIYF.

V usage is TRBV5-1 and J usage is TRBJ2-2, with a tentative D call TRBD1 (6 bases). From germline, CDR1 is SGHRS and CDR2 YFSETQ. The CDR3 extends over 16 amino acids. Trimming removed 4 bases at V and 4 bases at J, with 17 bases between. CDR3: CASSERRSRGTGELFF. In DNA, the CDR3 is TGCGCCAGCAGCGAACGTCGGAGCAGGGGCACCGGGGAGCTGTTTTTT.

This chain links TRBV6-5 with TRBJ1-4; 7 bases agree with TRBD1. This CDR3 has 14 amino acids. V trimming: 6 bases; J trimming: 8 bases; junction bases outside the gene matches: 9. CDR1 MNHEY and CDR2 SVGAGI come from the germline V gene. DNA of the CDR3: TGTGCCAGCAGATCAAGGACAGGTGGCGAAAAACTGTTTTTT. Translated, it gives CASRSRTGGEKLFF.

The rearrangement uses TRBV24-1 and TRBJ1-4, with 11 bases matching TRBD1. The CDR3 covers 17 residues. V was clipped by 7 bases and J by 8 bases; unmatched bases: 14. Per germline, CDR1 KGHDR and CDR2 SFDVKD. CDR3 DNA: TGTGCCACCAGCGCGGACAGGGGGCCCGGGCTGGGGGAAAAACTGTTTTTT. Its translation: CATSADRGPGLGEKLFF.

The chain employs TRBV25-1 and TRBJ2-1; 10 nucleotides agree with TRBD1. This CDR3 spans 14 amino acids. CDR1 and CDR2 (germline): MGHDK, SYGVNS. J gave up 4 bases and V 6 bases, and 3 bases lay outside the gene matches. This CDR3 is CASSGTGDYNEQFF. CDR3 DNA sequence: TGTGCCAGCAGCGGGACAGGGGATTACAATGAGCAGTTCTTC. Filled out from reference TRBV25-1 and TRBJ2-1, the complete variable domain reads EADIYQTPRYLVIGTGKKITLECSQTMGHDKMYWYQQDPGMELHLIHYSYGVNSTEKGDLSSESTVSRIRTEHFPLTLESARPSHTSQYLCASSGTGDYNEQFFGPGTRLTVL.

The chain is built from TRBV5-4 and TRBJ1-6; the D is unclear. With 0 bases removed from V and 5 bases from J, the gap between germline ends came to 6 bases. Germline CDR1 reads SGHNT; CDR2 reads YYREEE (reference sequence). This CDR3 contains 14 residues. The DNA of the CDR3 is TGTGCCAGCAGCTTGGCGGGGAATAATTCACCCCTCCACTTT. Its translation: CASSLAGNNSPLHF.